This T cell receptor (beta chain) was recorded in a study of blood T cell repertoires in COVID-19. Study-wide context: Spain, Italy and the United States supplied samples that represented acute and convalescent COVID-19. PBMCs, B-cell-depleted T cells, or T cells were the source of the cDNA or gDNA that made up the material.

Trimming left V 5 bases short and J 11 bases short, with 13 bases between. This CDR3 contains 12 residues. In the original analysis: Amplification of reference gene primers was used by the study to estimate nucleated cell counts. Sequencing was performed with immunoSEQ multiplex PCR; in TCRdb, only in-frame clones are kept and a portion is missing. From that table come the V and J calls and clone size; the DNA was used to work out D and trimming. The sample records approximately 100,000 clones, 75% to 90% being singletons. This clone showed up just a few times. Sequenced material: peripheral blood. This receptor was obtained from a human donor in a cohort sampled during active COVID-19. The genes are TRBV12-3 or TRBV12-4 and TRBJ1-5; D remains ambiguous. This chain's CDR3 is CASSPAPRAQHF. In nucleotides, the CDR3 is TGTGCCAGCAGTCCCGCACCCCGGGCCCAGCATTTT.